A selection of T cell receptor beta chains follows, all from one sample in a study of OX40 agonist ivuxolimab in advanced cancers. Here immunoSEQ multiplex PCR was the method, and the copy in TCRdb shows in-frame clones only, minus some. The data show approximately 60,000 clones, 75% to 90% seen once. The sample in question was CD4+ or CD8+ T cells sorted from blood, obtained in a trial of the OX40 agonist ivuxolimab. These receptors were obtained from an adult with an advanced solid tumor such as melanoma, head and neck, liver or kidney cancer. Both conserved end residues are part of each CDR3. A D gene is named only where the DNA matches it firmly. A clone size is listed for some rows: how often the clone was seen (once, few, many), or a class if it is expanded.

D: NA
V: TRBV7-9
J: TRBJ2-2
size: once
CDR3: CASSLAEVAGELFF
DNA: TGTGCCAGCAGCTTAGCAGAGGTGGCCGGGGAGCTGTTTTTT

D: NA
V: TRBV6-5
J: TRBJ1-2
size: NA
CDR3: CASSYYRTIGEGYTF
DNA: TGTGCCAGCAGTTACTACCGAACGATCGGCGAAGGCTACACCTTC

D: NA
V: TRBV29-1
J: TRBJ2-5
size: NA
CDR3: CSARGTMETQYF
DNA: TGCAGCGCAAGGGGGACCATGGAGACCCAGTACTTC

D: NA
V: TRBV27
J: TRBJ2-7
size: NA
CDR3: CASSPLERRYEQYF
DNA: TGTGCCAGCAGTCCCCTTGAACGTAGGTACGAGCAGTACTTC

D: TRBD1
V: TRBV10-3
J: TRBJ1-2
size: NA
CDR3: CAISEIQGNNGYTF
DNA: TGTGCCATCAGTGAGATACAGGGGAATAATGGCTACACCTTC

D: NA
V: TRBV9
J: TRBJ2-5
size: NA
CDR3: CASSVARSQETQYF
DNA: TGTGCCAGCAGCGTAGCACGGAGTCAGGAGACCCAGTACTTC

D: TRBD1
V: TRBV2
J: TRBJ1-4
size: NA
CDR3: CASSEMGQDEKLFF
DNA: TGTGCCAGCAGTGAAATGGGACAGGATGAAAAACTGTTTTTT

D: NA
V: TRBV10-2
J: TRBJ1-6
size: NA
CDR3: CASIGPDYNSPLHF
DNA: TGCGCCAGCATTGGGCCAGATTATAATTCACCCCTCCACTTT

D: NA
V: TRBV27
J: TRBJ2-5
size: NA
CDR3: CASSLGARETQYF
DNA: TGTGCCAGCAGCTTGGGGGCAAGAGAGACCCAGTACTTC

D: NA
V: TRBV27
J: TRBJ2-5
size: NA
CDR3: CASTSGGGFETQYF
DNA: TGTGCCAGCACTTCTGGCGGCGGCTTCGAGACCCAGTACTTC

D: NA
V: TRBV19
J: TRBJ2-3
size: NA
CDR3: CASSTLADSSDTQYF
DNA: TGTGCCAGTAGTACCTTAGCGGACTCCTCGGATACGCAGTATTTT

D: NA
V: TRBV11-2
J: TRBJ2-1
size: NA
CDR3: CASSELRAGSYSYNEQFF
DNA: TGTGCCAGCAGCGAACTCAGGGCAGGGTCGTATTCCTACAATGAGCAGTTCTTC

D: NA
V: TRBV19
J: TRBJ2-3
size: NA
CDR3: CASSITAGGSDTQYF
DNA: TGTGCCAGTAGTATAACTGCCGGCGGTTCGGATACGCAGTATTTT

D: NA
V: TRBV27
J: TRBJ2-1
size: once
CDR3: CASSLGRGKGRLDEQFF
DNA: TGTGCCAGCAGTTTAGGACGAGGAAAAGGGAGATTGGATGAGCAGTTCTTC

D: NA
V: TRBV19
J: TRBJ1-2
size: NA
CDR3: CASSITSWQGENYGYTF
DNA: TGTGCCAGTAGTATAACCTCCTGGCAGGGAGAGAACTATGGCTACACCTTC

D: TRBD1
V: TRBV27
J: TRBJ1-5
size: NA
CDR3: CASSYRGASQPQHF
DNA: TGTGCCAGCAGTTACAGGGGCGCGTCTCAGCCCCAGCATTTT

D: NA
V: TRBV16
J: TRBJ2-7
size: NA
CDR3: CASSRPLQGYEQYF
DNA: TGTGCCAGCAGCCGACCACTACAGGGTTACGAGCAGTACTTC

D: TRBD1
V: TRBV2
J: TRBJ1-2
size: NA
CDR3: CASRFRQGYGYTF
DNA: TGTGCCAGCAGATTCAGACAGGGCTATGGCTACACCTTC

D: NA
V: TRBV29-1
J: TRBJ1-4
size: NA
CDR3: CSVEGPGGKLFF
DNA: TGCAGCGTTGAAGGTCCGGGCGGAAAACTGTTTTTT

D: NA
V: TRBV10-2
J: TRBJ1-1
size: NA
CDR3: CASRRRRATEAFF
DNA: TGCGCCAGCCGGAGGAGAAGGGCCACTGAAGCTTTCTTT

D: TRBD1
V: TRBV29-1
J: TRBJ2-7
size: NA
CDR3: CSVDSTGANEQYF
DNA: TGCAGCGTTGACTCCACAGGGGCCAACGAGCAGTACTTC

D: NA
V: TRBV2
J: TRBJ1-5
size: NA
CDR3: CASSEYKYSNQPQHF
DNA: TGTGCCAGCAGTGAGTACAAGTATAGCAATCAGCCCCAGCATTTT

D: TRBD1
V: TRBV5-1
J: TRBJ1-1
size: NA
CDR3: CASSLGTGEAFF
DNA: TGCGCCAGCAGCTTGGGGACAGGTGAAGCTTTCTTT

D: NA
V: TRBV29-1
J: TRBJ2-2
size: NA
CDR3: CSVVWNTGELFF
DNA: TGCAGCGTTGTATGGAACACCGGGGAGCTGTTTTTT

D: NA
V: TRBV13
J: TRBJ2-7
size: NA
CDR3: CASSLRGESSYEQYF
DNA: TGTGCCAGCAGCTTAAGGGGCGAAAGCTCCTACGAGCAGTACTTC

D: NA
V: TRBV19
J: TRBJ2-1
size: NA
CDR3: CASSSGLSNEQFF
DNA: TGTGCCAGTAGTTCCGGGCTGAGCAATGAGCAGTTCTTC

D: TRBD2
V: TRBV7-9
J: TRBJ2-5
size: NA
CDR3: CASSLGTSSEETQYF
DNA: TGTGCCAGCAGCTTAGGGACTAGTTCAGAAGAGACCCAGTACTTC

D: NA
V: TRBV5-8
J: TRBJ2-7
size: NA
CDR3: CASSHLTAYEQYF
DNA: TGTGCCAGCAGCCACCTTACCGCCTACGAGCAGTACTTC

D: NA
V: TRBV7-9
J: TRBJ2-2
size: NA
CDR3: CASSFGAGELFF
DNA: TGTGCCAGCAGCTTTGGGGCCGGGGAGCTGTTTTTT

D: NA
V: TRBV7-9
J: TRBJ1-6
size: NA
CDR3: CASSLRDGQSSYNSPLHF
DNA: TGTGCCAGCAGCCTACGGGACGGCCAGAGCTCCTATAATTCACCCCTCCACTTT

D: NA
V: TRBV19
J: TRBJ2-1
size: NA
CDR3: CASSPSVYEQFF
DNA: TGTGCCAGTTCCCCGAGCGTTTATGAGCAGTTCTTC

D: NA
V: TRBV6-5
J: TRBJ1-1
size: NA
CDR3: CASSYETGMDTEAFF
DNA: TGTGCCAGCAGTTACGAAACAGGGATGGACACTGAAGCTTTCTTT

D: NA
V: TRBV20-1
J: TRBJ1-1
size: NA
CDR3: CSARSETEAFF
DNA: TGCAGTGCCCGGTCGGAGACTGAAGCTTTCTTT

D: NA
V: TRBV6-5
J: TRBJ2-5
size: NA
CDR3: CASSYSSSGRETQYF
DNA: TGTGCCAGCAGTTACTCGTCTTCAGGGCGCGAGACCCAGTACTTC

D: TRBD1
V: TRBV27
J: TRBJ1-2
size: NA
CDR3: CASKPGQGTDYGYTF
DNA: TGTGCCAGCAAACCCGGACAGGGGACGGACTATGGCTACACCTTC

D: TRBD1
V: TRBV19
J: TRBJ1-6
size: NA
CDR3: CASSPQGGGNSPLHF
DNA: TGTGCCAGTAGTCCCCAGGGGGGCGGCAATTCACCCCTCCACTTT

D: NA
V: TRBV4-1
J: TRBJ2-7
size: NA
CDR3: CASSQDRRDSGEQYF
DNA: TGCGCCAGCAGCCAAGATCGTAGGGATTCCGGCGAGCAGTACTTC

D: TRBD1
V: TRBV7-7
J: TRBJ2-7
size: NA
CDR3: CASSSGQGSSYEQYF
DNA: TGTGCCAGCAGCTCAGGACAGGGGTCCTCCTACGAGCAGTACTTC

D: NA
V: TRBV2
J: TRBJ2-5
size: NA
CDR3: CASVGGAGEETQYF
DNA: TGTGCCAGCGTGGGGGGCGCGGGGGAAGAGACCCAGTACTTC

D: TRBD1
V: TRBV6-1
J: TRBJ2-3
size: once
CDR3: CASSARDRGTDTQYF
DNA: TGTGCCAGCAGTGCCCGGGACAGGGGTACAGATACGCAGTATTTT

D: NA
V: TRBV7-9
J: TRBJ1-4
size: NA
CDR3: CASSLGYEKLFF
DNA: TGTGCCAGCAGCTTAGGGTATGAAAAACTGTTTTTT

D: TRBD2
V: TRBV7-6
J: TRBJ2-7
size: once
CDR3: CASSLAPYSGGNYEQYF
DNA: TGTGCCAGCAGCTTAGCGCCGTATAGCGGGGGAAACTACGAGCAGTACTTC

D: NA
V: TRBV29-1
J: TRBJ2-5
size: NA
CDR3: CSGFRETQYF
DNA: TGCAGCGGTTTCCGGGAGACCCAGTACTTC

D: NA
V: TRBV5-4
J: TRBJ1-5
size: NA
CDR3: CASSLDRAQPQHF
DNA: TGTGCCAGCAGCTTGGACAGGGCCCAGCCCCAGCATTTT

D: TRBD2
V: TRBV7-8
J: TRBJ2-7
size: NA
CDR3: CASSPWTSGNEQYF
DNA: TGTGCCAGCAGCCCGTGGACTAGCGGGAACGAGCAGTACTTC

D: TRBD2
V: TRBV6-5
J: TRBJ2-1
size: NA
CDR3: CASSYTGGLWLF
DNA: TGTGCCAGCAGTTACACGGGGGGGCTTTGGCTCTTC

D: NA
V: TRBV29-1
J: TRBJ1-2
size: NA
CDR3: CSVDWDIRGYTF
DNA: TGCAGCGTAGATTGGGACATTCGGGGCTACACCTTC

D: NA
V: TRBV7-9
J: TRBJ2-7
size: NA
CDR3: CASSLFERYEQYF
DNA: TGTGCCAGCAGCCTTTTCGAGAGGTACGAGCAGTACTTC

D: TRBD1
V: TRBV6-5
J: TRBJ2-1
size: NA
CDR3: CASSYSRDSLEQFF
DNA: TGTGCCAGCAGTTACTCTAGGGACAGCCTGGAGCAGTTCTTC

D: NA
V: TRBV29-1
J: TRBJ1-3
size: NA
CDR3: CSVEREANTIYF
DNA: TGCAGCGTTGAAAGGGAAGCGAACACCATATATTTT

D: NA
V: TRBV2
J: TRBJ1-4
size: NA
CDR3: CASKGEKLFF
DNA: TGTGCCAGCAAGGGGGAAAAACTGTTTTTT

D: NA
V: TRBV15
J: TRBJ2-7
size: NA
CDR3: CATSIDTFPTEQYF
DNA: TGTGCCACCAGCATCGACACTTTCCCTACCGAGCAGTACTTC

D: TRBD2
V: TRBV27
J: TRBJ2-3
size: NA
CDR3: CASSSGGLADTQYF
DNA: TGTGCCAGCAGTAGCGGGGGGTTGGCAGATACGCAGTATTTT

D: TRBD2
V: TRBV7-3
J: TRBJ2-1
size: NA
CDR3: CASSLAQSGTSEHNEQFF
DNA: TGTGCCAGCAGCTTAGCACAATCCGGGACTAGCGAACACAATGAGCAGTTCTTC

D: NA
V: TRBV5-6
J: TRBJ2-7
size: NA
CDR3: CASSFGLDEQYF
DNA: TGTGCCAGCAGCTTCGGTTTGGACGAGCAGTACTTC

D: NA
V: TRBV2
J: TRBJ2-5
size: NA
CDR3: CAIEGLVKETQYF
DNA: TGTGCCATAGAGGGTTTGGTAAAAGAGACCCAGTACTTC

D: TRBD1
V: TRBV30
J: TRBJ1-2
size: NA
CDR3: CALYRGRSYGYTF
DNA: TGTGCCTTATACAGGGGGCGCAGCTATGGCTACACCTTC